Following are 30 T cell receptor beta chains from one sample sequenced in a study of cytomegalovirus exposure and HLA in healthy donors. This table comes from immunoSEQ multiplex PCR, and its TCRdb copy is limited to in-frame clones, with some not included. The repertoire consists of about 200,000 clones, with over 80% occurring once and the leading ten covering around 5.6%. Source material: PBMCs. The receptors shown here come from a woman aged 18-30 years in good health and CMV-seronegative.

The V gene is TRBV6-1, the J gene TRBJ2-3; TRBD2 matches 10 bases. V lost 3 bases, J lost 2 bases, and 2 bases stayed unmatched. The CDR3 runs 15 residues. Germline values: CDR1 MNHNS, CDR2 SASEGT. The CDR3 sequence is CASSELAGVTDTQYF. DNA for the CDR3: TGTGCCAGCAGTGAGCTAGCGGGAGTCACAGATACGCAGTATTTT.

This clone was seen a single time. The CDR3, as DNA: TGTGCCAGCAGTTTAGCGAACACCGGGGAGCTGTTTTTT. It is translated as CASSLANTGELFF. The chain employs TRBV27 and TRBJ2-2; D is ambiguous. Germline V gene sequence: CDR1 MNHEY, CDR2 SMNVEV (reference sequence). Between the trimmed V and J ends, which lost 2 bases and 0 bases, there was a span of 1 base. The CDR3 has 13 residues.

This sequence joins TRBV4-2 and TRBJ2-2; a weak D match, TRBD1 (6 bases). The germline V and J ends were trimmed by 0 bases and 6 bases, with 11 bases remaining between them. Germline V lookup: CDR1 LGHNA, CDR2 YNFKEQ. The CDR3 extends over 15 amino acids. The CDR3: CASSQDRGQSGELFF. In DNA, the CDR3 is TGTGCCAGCAGCCAAGATAGGGGACAATCCGGGGAGCTGTTTTTT.

The rearrangement joins TRBV4-1 to TRBJ2-5; unclear D gene. The length of the CDR3 is 13 residues. Between the trimmed V and J ends, which lost 4 bases and 4 bases, there was a span of 10 bases. Germline CDR1 is MGHRA and CDR2 is YSYEKL. CDR3 sequence: CASSPIRGETQYF. CDR3 nucleotide sequence: TGCGCCAGCAGCCCCATCCGAGGAGAGACCCAGTACTTC.

The CDR3 here is CASSFDRVGGYTF. The CDR3 nucleotides read TGTGCCAGCAGCTTTGACAGGGTAGGAGGCTACACCTTC. V gene TRBV7-6 combines with J gene TRBJ1-2; TRBD1 agrees at 7 bases. This CDR3 is built from 13 residues. With 3 bases clipped from V and 8 bases from J, the junction kept 6 bases outside the gene matches. Germline-derived CDR1 and CDR2 are SGHVS and FNYEAQ.

The rearrangement joins TRBV29-1 to TRBJ2-7; the match to TRBD2 covers 8 bases. Germline V gene lookup returns CDR1 SQVTM and CDR2 ANQGSEA. V dropped 7 bases and J dropped 7; count of bases not matched to a gene: 9. There are 12 residues in the CDR3. CDR3 amino acids: CSGFSGIGEQYF. CDR3 bases: TGCAGCGGCTTTAGCGGGATAGGTGAGCAGTACTTC.

This clone was counted only a few times. The CDR3 loop is CASEGFGGTEAFF. For the CDR3, the DNA is TGTGCCAGCGAAGGTTTTGGGGGCACTGAAGCTTTCTTT. This chain uses TRBV27 with TRBJ1-1, with D possibly matching TRBD1 (5 bases). V was trimmed by 8 bases and J by 4 bases, leaving 14 bases between them. This CDR3 has 13 amino acids. The germline V gene encodes CDR1 MNHEY and CDR2 SMNVEV (reference sequence).

The V call is TRBV7-3, the J call TRBJ2-1; 15 positions agree with TRBD2. The CDR3 totals 18 residues. After removal of 7 bases from V and 8 bases from J, the junction contained 15 bases not matched to a gene. The germline V gene encodes CDR1 SGHTA and CDR2 FQGTGA. In DNA form, the CDR3 reads TGTGCCAGCATCGGGCGATCCGGGACTAGCGGGAGGACCGATGAGCAGTTCTTC. Translated: CASIGRSGTSGRTDEQFF.

The sample holds a few counts of this clone. V and J are TRBV5-4 and TRBJ2-7; no reliable D call. The germline V gene has CDR1 SGHNT and CDR2 YYREEE (reference sequence). There are 14 residues in the CDR3. V lost 1 base, J lost 5 bases, and 13 bases lay in between. The CDR3 here is CASSLTVHGDEQYF. The CDR3 DNA follows: TGTGCCAGCAGCTTGACGGTCCATGGGGACGAGCAGTACTTC.

This chain joins TRBV11-2 and TRBJ2-1; TRBD2 agrees at 8 bases. The CDR3 has 14 amino acids. Germline V gene data show CDR1 as SGHAT and CDR2 as FQNNGV. The V gene end was trimmed by 5 bases and the J gene end by 11 bases; junction bases not matched to a gene: 11. The CDR3 reads CASSPGLVSYQQFF. The CDR3 DNA sequence: TGTGCCAGCAGCCCGGGACTAGTTTCGTATCAGCAGTTCTTC. The full variable domain, completed using reference TRBV11-2 and TRBJ2-1, is EAGVAQSPRYKIIEKRQSVAFWCNPISGHATLYWYQQILGQGPKLLIQFQNNGVVDDSQLPKDRFSAERLKGVDSTLKIQPAKLEDSAVYLCASSPGLVSYQQFFGPGTRLTVL.

The V and J genes are TRBV7-9 and TRBJ1-1; D unresolved. This CDR3 spans 17 amino acids. The germline V gene encodes CDR1 SEHNR and CDR2 FQNEAQ (reference sequence). V lost 1 base to trimming and J lost 0 bases, with 15 bases between them. The CDR3 spells CASSLDPRAILNTEAFF. CDR3 DNA: TGTGCCAGCAGCTTAGATCCGCGGGCCATCTTGAACACTGAAGCTTTCTTT.

The chain is built from TRBV7-3 and TRBJ2-7; 8 nucleotides match TRBD2. The CDR3 contains 16 residues. The J segment lost 3 bases and the V segment lost 5 bases, leaving 12 bases of the junction unmatched. Germline V gene data show CDR1 as SGHTA and CDR2 as FQGTGA. CDR3 nucleotides: TGTGCCAGCAGCCCCGGGGGGGGCTCGGTTAGCTACGAGCAGTACTTC. It is translated as CASSPGGGSVSYEQYF.

This clone was observed a single time. The CDR3 here is CASSLVNYEQYF. As DNA, the CDR3 is TGTGCCAGCAGTTTGGTCAATTACGAGCAGTACTTC. This chain links TRBV28 with TRBJ2-7; D not certain. Looked up from germline, CDR1 is MDHEN and CDR2 is SYDVKM. The CDR3 runs to 12 residues. V was trimmed by 3 bases and J by 4 bases, leaving 7 bases between them.

The rearrangement uses TRBV7-6 and TRBJ2-1; possible D gene TRBD1, 6 bases. CDR3 length: 12 amino acids. CDR1 is SGHVS, CDR2 FNYEAQ, per germline. Between the trimmed V and J ends, which lost 5 bases and 9 bases, there was a span of 11 bases. CDR3 in DNA: TGTGCCAGCAGCCATAGGGGGACTGAGCAGTTCTTC. Encoded protein: CASSHRGTEQFF.

In this sample, this clone turned up once. This chain connects TRBV7-8 to TRBJ1-4, with D perhaps matching TRBD1 (5 bases). Trimming left V 5 bases short and J 0 bases short, with 16 bases between. There are 17 residues in the CDR3. CDR1 is SGHVS, CDR2 FQNEAQ, per germline. This CDR3 reads CASSSHPGPATNEKLFF. CDR3 in DNA: TGTGCCAGCAGCAGCCACCCAGGGCCCGCAACTAATGAAAAACTGTTTTTT.

V usage is TRBV5-1 and J usage is TRBJ2-1; D is possibly TRBD1 or TRBD2 (5 bases each). This CDR3 is built from 15 residues. V lost 0 bases to trimming and J lost 8 bases, with 15 bases between them. The germline V gene encodes CDR1 SGHRS and CDR2 YFSETQ. For the CDR3, the DNA is TGCGCCAGCAGCTTGGGGGGCGCTAGCTCCCATGAGCAGTTCTTC. Protein: CASSLGGASSHEQFF.

The V call is TRBV11-1, the J call TRBJ2-4, with 9 positions matching TRBD2. Trimming removed 2 bases from V and 0 bases from J; junction bases left unmatched: 8. Germline CDR1 SGHAT, CDR2 FQDESV (reference sequence). The CDR3 has 18 residues. The CDR3 DNA follows: TGTGCCAGCAGCTTACGGTCTAGCGGGAACCTAGCCAAAAACATTCAGTACTTC. Translated: CASSLRSSGNLAKNIQYF.

J is TRBJ1-4 and V is TRBV11-2, with D hard to call. The CDR3 has 15 residues. The germline V gene has CDR1 SGHAT and CDR2 FQNNGV. The germline V and J ends were trimmed by 3 bases and 0 bases, with 8 bases remaining between them. CDR3 sequence (DNA): TGTGCCAGCAGCTTTTCGACAACAACTAATGAAAAACTGTTTTTT. Protein: CASSFSTTTNEKLFF.

The chain combines TRBV6-6 with TRBJ2-7; D possibly matches TRBD1 or TRBD2 (7 bases each). There are 14 residues in the CDR3. Germline V CDR1 and CDR2: MNHNY, SVGAGI (reference sequence). V was cut by 9 bases and J by 4 bases, with 19 bases left in between. Here the CDR3 reads CASKREGAVYEQYF. CDR3 coding DNA: TGTGCCAGTAAAAGGGAGGGGGCGGTGTACGAGCAGTACTTC.

V is TRBV28 and J is TRBJ2-3, with 9 bases aligning to TRBD2. After removal of 5 bases from V and 4 bases from J, the junction contained 10 bases not matched to a gene. CDR1 MDHEN and CDR2 SYDVKM come from the germline V gene. The CDR3 contains 16 residues. The CDR3: CASSLMAGGPSDTQYF. The CDR3, as DNA: TGTGCCAGCAGTCTTATGGCGGGAGGGCCGTCAGATACGCAGTATTTT.

This clone was counted a few times. This chain uses TRBV5-1 with TRBJ1-4, with D unclear. V was pared by 1 base and J by 8 bases, with 12 bases between. Germline V gene data show CDR1 as SGHRS and CDR2 as YFSETQ. The CDR3 covers 14 residues. The CDR3 nucleotides are TGCGCCAGCAGCTTGTTGTCCTCCGGGGAAAAACTGTTTTTT. Protein sequence: CASSLLSSGEKLFF.

The chain recombines TRBV27 with TRBJ1-4; D may be TRBD1 (5 bases). The CDR3 length is 15 residues. CDR1 MNHEY and CDR2 SMNVEV come from the germline V gene (reference sequence). Trimming took 3 bases from V and 3 from J, leaving 11 bases between them. CDR3 sequence reads: CASSFLRVPNEKLFF. The CDR3 DNA sequence: TGTGCCAGCAGTTTCCTCAGGGTGCCTAATGAAAAACTGTTTTTT.

The chain has TRBV27 and TRBJ2-7, with TRBD1 identical over 7 bases. With 3 bases clipped from V and 3 bases from J, the junction kept 11 bases outside the gene matches. The CDR3 contains 16 residues. Germline V gives CDR1 MNHEY, CDR2 SMNVEV (reference sequence). As DNA, the CDR3 is TGTGCCAGCAGTTTGGACAGGACCGTCGGTGTCTACGAGCAGTACTTC. Protein: CASSLDRTVGVYEQYF.

This rearrangement joins TRBV15 to TRBJ2-5; D is uncertain. This CDR3 region has 15 residues. Per the germline V gene, CDR1 is LNHNV and CDR2 is YYDKDF (reference sequence). V lost 0 bases and J 2 bases, leaving 10 bases between the germline ends. The CDR3 DNA is TGTGCCACCAGCAGAGATCTACATTCTCAAGAGACCCAGTACTTC. Its protein is CATSRDLHSQETQYF.

V and J are TRBV9 and TRBJ2-5; no clear D gene. The CDR3 covers 14 residues. Deletions cut 4 bases from V and 5 bases from J, with 15 bases between. CDR1 is SGDLS and CDR2 is YYNGEE in the germline V gene. The CDR3 region is CASSPRLSGETQYF. The CDR3 DNA reads TGTGCCAGCAGCCCCCGGCTCTCCGGGGAGACCCAGTACTTC.

The rearrangement links TRBV28 to TRBJ1-2; possibly TRBD1 for D (5 bases). The V end was cut by 5 bases, the J end by 3 bases, with 13 bases between. The CDR3 runs to 14 residues. From germline, CDR1 is MDHEN and CDR2 SYDVKM. The CDR3 sequence: CASSELGGDYGYTF. CDR3 nucleotides: TGTGCCAGCAGTGAATTGGGAGGGGACTATGGCTACACCTTC.

The rearrangement links TRBV27 to TRBJ2-1, with 16 bases matching TRBD2. The J segment lost 3 bases and the V segment lost 2 bases, leaving 1 base of the junction unmatched. CDR1 MNHEY and CDR2 SMNVEV come from the germline V gene (reference sequence). The CDR3 consists of 17 residues. The CDR3 DNA reads TGTGCCAGCAGTTTAGGGACTAGCGGGGGGGTCTACAATGAGCAGTTCTTC. Translation gives CASSLGTSGGVYNEQFF.

The chain links TRBV4-1 to TRBJ1-2, with TRBD1 matching over 9 bases. The junction had 6 bases not matched to a gene; V was cut back by 0 bases and J by 1 base. CDR1 is MGHRA, CDR2 YSYEKL, per germline. The CDR3 loop spans 17 amino acids. In DNA, the CDR3 is TGCGCCAGCAGCCAAGAGTCCGGGACAGGGAGTAACTATGGCTACACCTTC. It yields the protein CASSQESGTGSNYGYTF.

This chain connects TRBV23-1 to TRBJ2-3; TRBD2 agrees at 11 bases. TRBV23-1 is identified as an open reading frame with a role that is uncertain. J gave up 0 bases and V 2 bases, and 10 bases lay outside the gene matches. This CDR3 has 19 residues. The CDR3 here is CASSQPSGGPPPSTDTQYF. The CDR3, as DNA: TGCGCCAGCAGTCAACCTAGCGGGGGGCCCCCCCCTAGCACAGATACGCAGTATTTT.

A remark on this clone: Distinct nucleotide sequences in the sample also encode this CDR3. The chain carries TRBV11-2 and TRBJ2-7; D call uncertain. CDR3 length: 11 amino acids. Germline CDR1 and CDR2: SGHAT and FQNNGV. Between the trimmed V and J ends, which lost 5 bases and 1 base, there was a span of 3 bases. The CDR3, as DNA: TGTGCCAGCAGCCGATCCTACGAGCAGTACTTC. As protein: CASSRSYEQYF. The complete variable domain, with remaining parts taken from reference TRBV11-2 and TRBJ2-7, reads EAGVAQSPRYKIIEKRQSVAFWCNPISGHATLYWYQQILGQGPKLLIQFQNNGVVDDSQLPKDRFSAERLKGVDSTLKIQPAKLEDSAVYLCASSRSYEQYFGPGTRLTVT.